This T cell receptor beta chain derives from a study of shared clonotypes between healthy human individuals (TCRdb year 2020). Broadly, across the study: The cohort included three men and a couple of women between 18 and 49 years of age. For each donor, CD4 naive and CD4 memory were each run on three plates, CD8 naive on two plates, and CD8 memory on one plate. The study deeply sequenced blood TCR repertoires of five healthy adults to estimate repertoire size and the extent of clonotype sharing between individuals. To increase sequencing depth and limit assay-specific biases, TCR repertoire library preparation and sequencing were carried out by different laboratories using diverse techniques. Between about 0.94 and 8.9 billion PBMCs per donor were obtained by leukapheresis. General conclusions and limits of the study: Rarefaction of sorted-subset datasets indicated incomplete sequencing despite the large sequencing depth. Based on pairwise subsampling, the degree of clonotype sharing among donors was expected to be affected by sequencing depth. Naive subsets generally had larger estimated clonotype richness than memory subsets. Sharing across a handful of donors was observed for around 5% of naive CD4, under 4% of naive CD8, roughly 2.3% of memory CD4, and about 0.38% of memory CD8 clonotypes. Sampling was restricted to blood, and TCR repertoires in tissue are likely to differ from TCR repertoires in blood. Higher generation probabilities were observed for clonotypes shared by all four sorted-subset donors than for non-shared clonotypes. The genetic and exposure-history diversity represented was limited by the small number of donors.

Using the deep immunoSEQ assay, multiplex PCR amplified TCR CDR3 regions from genomic DNA. Extracted genomic DNA from each cell subset was spread evenly across all wells of several immunoSEQ 96-well plates, with each plate serving as a replicate. For sorted subsets, each replicate PCR was loaded with 200 ng genomic DNA, equivalent to 32,000 or so T cell genomes. Purified libraries were quantified with a Qubit 3.0 fluorometer, sized on a Bioanalyzer 2100, and re-quantified with the KAPA Library Quantification kit. Each immunoSEQ 96-well plate was sequenced on its own single-read 150-cycle Illumina NextSeq 550 flow cell. The paper's data handling went like this. Because the immunoSEQ output held only junctional sequences and lacked quality scores, the filtering could not match the filtering applied to full-length reads. To assign V/J genes and CDR3, sequences were annotated against IMGT germline references using PyIR, a Python wrapper for IgBLAST v1.9. Any read was removed if the V/J assignment was weak (E-value above 1e-6), the CDR3 was missing, or the read contained stop codons, out-of-frame junctions, or ambiguous translated residues. V3J clonotypes were defined as sequences sharing an identical inferred V gene, J gene, and CDR3 amino acid sequence. To compute the percentage overlap between repertoires, the number of shared unique clonotypes was divided by the size of the smaller repertoire. RTK rarefaction, the Chao1 estimator, and Recon v2.1 estimates of unobserved clonotypes were used to assess repertoire richness. OLGA was used to compute generation probabilities for all TCRbeta clonotypes that the gDNA method yielded from a few donors. Here the immuneACCESS table is served through TCRdb, limited to in-frame sequences with V and J called. Missing clones are a known gap in these copies; in checked studies unresolved V genes cover under half, and the rest lacks a known reason. V, J and clone size are those of that table, while D and trimming were read from the DNA. The sample contains about 640,000 clones, roughly 70% of them found a single time. Clones ranked in the top ten supply under 2% of the sample.

With respect to this clone: It lacks a known antigen. Per-base quality was not reported, and no clone a single base away is much larger than it.

CDR1 LNHDA and CDR2 SQIVND were looked up in the germline V gene (reference sequence). The CDR3 goes from the cysteine to the phenylalanine over 14 residues. Of all the DNA, just the CDR3 is kept, 42 bases in frame from base 1. At the junction V is shortened by 4 bases and J by 8 bases; bases outside the gene matches: 6. The donors were healthy, HIV-negative adults who had no recently reported acute infections or vaccinations. Only Caucasian adults living in Nashville, Tennessee, USA were represented among the donors. CD4+ T cells were enriched by magnetic negative selection; naive cells were then positively selected on CD45RA, and the negative fraction formed the memory subset. After blood collection by leukapheresis, PBMCs were isolated using Ficoll-Histopaque density gradient centrifugation and then cryopreserved in the vapor phase of liquid nitrogen. Analytical flow cytometry was used to check the purity and quantity of every magnetically sorted T cell population. Genomic DNA was isolated from every sorted fraction and measured by UV absorbance on a Nanodrop 2000c.

Material for sequencing was memory CD4+ T cells sorted from blood. This sample's cell subset or site label indicates: CD45RA-negative fraction. Here the chain combines TRBV19 and TRBJ1-5; 9 bases in the middle match TRBD1. This TCR was recovered from a woman aged 25 to 39 in good health. The sequenced DNA is TGTGCCAGTAGTACCTCACAGGGGGCGAAGCCCCAGCATTTT. Its protein reads: CASSTSQGAKPQHF.